The 7 T cell receptor beta chains presented below share a single source sample, sequenced in a study of T cell repertoires in cytomegalovirus infection. One entry per CDR3 protein results from TCRdb running MiXCR on the reads. The sample gives just under 300,000 distinct CDR3 sequences, roughly a tenth of which show up once; approximately 2.3% is in the top ten. Specimen: PBMCs. Receptor source: a human donor in good health (CMV status not recorded). Some clones in this sample may be carry-over from other donors' samples.

The rearrangement joins TRBV29-1 to TRBJ1-1; perhaps TRBD1 as D (6 bases). The germline V gene encodes CDR1 SQVTM and CDR2 ANQGSEA. There are 13 residues in the CDR3. V gave up 6 bases and J gave up 4 bases, with 15 bases separating them. The CDR3 DNA reads TGCAGCGTCGATAGGGGGTTGGGCACTGAAGCTTTCTTT. Translated: CSVDRGLGTEAFF.

This clonotype was detected a few times. This chain uses TRBV29-1 with TRBJ2-5; D assignment may be TRBD1 or TRBD2 (5 bases each). V shed 3 bases and J shed 0 bases, with 11 bases lying between them. Looked up from germline, CDR1 is SQVTM and CDR2 is ANQGSEA. The CDR3 contains 14 residues. CDR3 nucleotide sequence: TGCAGCGTTGATTGGGACGGGTACCAAGAGACCCAGTACTTC. It translates to CSVDWDGYQETQYF.

This clonotype was observed many times. V usage is TRBV5-1 and J usage is TRBJ2-3, with 9 bases aligning to TRBD1. Germline V gives CDR1 SGHRS, CDR2 YFSETQ. Trimming took 6 bases from V and 6 from J; bases not matched to a gene: 8. This CDR3 region has 14 residues. The CDR3 DNA is TGCGCCAGCACCGGACAGGGGTCTCTGGATACGCAGTATTTT. This translates into CASTGQGSLDTQYF. The variable domain in full, with the rest retrieved from reference TRBV5-1 and TRBJ2-3, is KAGVTQTPRYLIKTRGQQVTLSCSPISGHRSVSWYQQTPGQGLQFLFEYFSETQRNKGNFPGRFSGRQFSNSRSEMNVSTLELGDSALYLCASTGQGSLDTQYFGPGTRLTVL.

For this clonotype: This may be a read error, as it is one base from a much larger clone. CDR3 amino acids: CSVQGRNSGNTVYF. The CDR3 coding sequence is TGCAGCGTACAGGGGCGAAACTCTGGAAACACCGTATATTTT. The chain links TRBV29-1 to TRBJ1-3, with 7 bases fitting TRBD1. The germline V gene has CDR1 SQVTM and CDR2 ANQGSEA. The CDR3 runs 14 residues.

As concerns this clonotype: A much larger clone differs by one base, so this may be a read error. The chain recombines TRBV28 with TRBJ1-2; D call uncertain. Trimming removed 7 bases at V and 1 base at J, with 16 bases between. The CDR3 runs 15 residues. Germline lookup yields CDR1 MDHEN and CDR2 SYDVKM. The CDR3 coding sequence is TGTGCCAGCAAACCCCCCCCGGCAGTTAACTATGGCTACACCTTC. Protein: CASKPPPAVNYGYTF.

At least ten counts were recorded for this clonotype. The chain is built from TRBV7-9 and TRBJ1-1; D unresolved. Trimming cost V 1 base and J 4 bases, with 7 bases left between them. The CDR3 loop spans 13 amino acids. Germline CDR1 SEHNR, CDR2 FQNEAQ (reference sequence). The CDR3 bases are TGTGCCAGCAGCTTAGGGTCGAGCACTGAAGCTTTCTTT. Residues: CASSLGSSTEAFF.

This clonotype came up many times. V usage is TRBV20-1 and J usage is TRBJ2-3, with D hard to call. The CDR3 has 12 amino acids. The V end lost 0 bases, the J end lost 8 bases, and 9 bases lay between the germline ends. Per germline, CDR1 DFQATT and CDR2 SNEGSKA (reference sequence). CDR3 nucleotides: TGCAGTGCTAGAGATTCCGAGCGTACGCAGTATTTT. This encodes CSARDSERTQYF.